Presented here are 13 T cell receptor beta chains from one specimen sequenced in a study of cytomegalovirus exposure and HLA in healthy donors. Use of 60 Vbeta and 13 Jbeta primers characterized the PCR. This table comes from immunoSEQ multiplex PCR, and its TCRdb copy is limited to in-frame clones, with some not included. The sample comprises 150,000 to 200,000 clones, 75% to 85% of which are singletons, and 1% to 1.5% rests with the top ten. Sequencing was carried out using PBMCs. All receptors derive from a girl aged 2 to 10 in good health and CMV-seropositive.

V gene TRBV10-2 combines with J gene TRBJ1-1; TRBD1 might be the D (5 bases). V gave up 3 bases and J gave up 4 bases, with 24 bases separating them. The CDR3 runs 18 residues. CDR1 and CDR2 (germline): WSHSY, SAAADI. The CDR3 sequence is CASSDPWRGNSGGTEAFF. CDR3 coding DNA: TGCGCCAGCAGTGACCCGTGGCGGGGGAATAGTGGTGGCACTGAAGCTTTCTTT.

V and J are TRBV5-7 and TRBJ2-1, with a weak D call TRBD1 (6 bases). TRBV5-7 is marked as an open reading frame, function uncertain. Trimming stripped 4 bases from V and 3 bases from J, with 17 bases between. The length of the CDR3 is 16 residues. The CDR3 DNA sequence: TGTGCCAGCAGCCCATTGGATGACAGGTTCTACAATGAGCAGTTCTTC. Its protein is CASSPLDDRFYNEQFF.

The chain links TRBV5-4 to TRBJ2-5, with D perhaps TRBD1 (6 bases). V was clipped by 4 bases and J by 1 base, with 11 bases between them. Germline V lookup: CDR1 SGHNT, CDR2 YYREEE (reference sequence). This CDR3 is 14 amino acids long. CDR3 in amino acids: CASSLQGVQETQYF. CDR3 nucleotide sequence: TGTGCCAGCAGCCTACAGGGAGTCCAAGAGACCCAGTACTTC.

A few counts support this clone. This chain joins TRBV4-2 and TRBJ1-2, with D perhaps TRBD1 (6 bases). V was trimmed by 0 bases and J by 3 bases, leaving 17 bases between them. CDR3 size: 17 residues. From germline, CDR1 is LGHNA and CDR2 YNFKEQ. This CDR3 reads CASSQDLGRNRDYGYTF. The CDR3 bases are TGTGCCAGCAGCCAAGATCTAGGCCGGAACAGGGACTATGGCTACACCTTC.

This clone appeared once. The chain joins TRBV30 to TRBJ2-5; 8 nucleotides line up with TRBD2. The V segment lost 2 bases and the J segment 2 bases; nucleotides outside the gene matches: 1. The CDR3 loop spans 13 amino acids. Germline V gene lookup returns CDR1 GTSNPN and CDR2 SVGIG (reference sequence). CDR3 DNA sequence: TGTGCCTGGAGTAGACTAGCGCAAGAGACCCAGTACTTC. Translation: CAWSRLAQETQYF.

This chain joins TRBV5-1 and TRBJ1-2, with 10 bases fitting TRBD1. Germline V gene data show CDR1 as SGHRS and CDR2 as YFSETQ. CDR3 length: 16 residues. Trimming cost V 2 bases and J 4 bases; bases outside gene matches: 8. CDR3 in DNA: TGCGCCAGCAGCTTAGGGACAGGGGAGGAGGCCTATGGCTACACCTTC. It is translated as CASSLGTGEEAYGYTF.

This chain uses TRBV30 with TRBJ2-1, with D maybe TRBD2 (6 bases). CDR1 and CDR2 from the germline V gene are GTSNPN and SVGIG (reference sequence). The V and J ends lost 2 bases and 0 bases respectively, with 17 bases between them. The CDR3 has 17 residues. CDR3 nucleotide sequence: TGTGCCTGGAGTCAGATAGCGGCCAGCTACTCCTACAATGAGCAGTTCTTC. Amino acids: CAWSQIAASYSYNEQFF.

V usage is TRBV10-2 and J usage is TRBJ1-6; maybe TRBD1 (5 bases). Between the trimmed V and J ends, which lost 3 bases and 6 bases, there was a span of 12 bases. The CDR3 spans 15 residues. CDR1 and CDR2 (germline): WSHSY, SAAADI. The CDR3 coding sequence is TGCGCCAGCAGTGAAGGTGGGGGGAGTAATTCACCCCTCCACTTT. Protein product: CASSEGGGSNSPLHF.

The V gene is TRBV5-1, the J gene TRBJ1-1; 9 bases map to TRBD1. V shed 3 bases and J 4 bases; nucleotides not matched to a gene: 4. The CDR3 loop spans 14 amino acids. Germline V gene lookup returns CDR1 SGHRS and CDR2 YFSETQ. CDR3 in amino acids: CASSWGQGVTEAFF. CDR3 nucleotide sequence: TGCGCCAGCAGCTGGGGACAGGGCGTCACTGAAGCTTTCTTT.

The CDR3 region is CASTGTGGRYTEAFF. The CDR3 nucleotides are TGTGCCAGCACCGGGACAGGCGGGCGGTACACTGAAGCTTTCTTT. The rearrangement uses TRBV5-6 and TRBJ1-1, with 8 bases aligning to TRBD1. Germline CDR1 reads SGHDT; CDR2 reads YYEEEE. The CDR3 runs 15 residues. With V trimmed by 6 bases and J by 3 bases, 10 bases remained unmatched.

CDR3 nucleotides: TGTGCCTGGAGTGTAAATCCAGAAACCGGGGAGCTGTTTTTT. As protein: CAWSVNPETGELFF. This chain links TRBV30 with TRBJ2-2; no clear D gene. The CDR3 sequence is 14 residues long. Trimming left V 0 bases short and J 5 bases short, with 10 bases between. Germline V gene lookup returns CDR1 GTSNPN and CDR2 SVGIG (reference sequence).

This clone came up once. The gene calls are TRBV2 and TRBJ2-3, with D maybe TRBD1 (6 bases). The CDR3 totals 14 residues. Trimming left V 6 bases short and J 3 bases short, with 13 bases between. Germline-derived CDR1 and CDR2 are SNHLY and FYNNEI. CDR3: CASRDRPLTDTQYF. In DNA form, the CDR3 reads TGTGCCAGCAGGGACAGACCCCTGACAGATACGCAGTATTTT.

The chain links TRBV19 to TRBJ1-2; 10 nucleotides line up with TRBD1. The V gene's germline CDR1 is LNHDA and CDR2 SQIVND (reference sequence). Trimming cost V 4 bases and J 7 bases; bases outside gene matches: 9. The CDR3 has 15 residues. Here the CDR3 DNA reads TGTGCCAGTAGTACCGGGACAGGGGATGTAAGTGGCTACACCTTC. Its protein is CASSTGTGDVSGYTF.